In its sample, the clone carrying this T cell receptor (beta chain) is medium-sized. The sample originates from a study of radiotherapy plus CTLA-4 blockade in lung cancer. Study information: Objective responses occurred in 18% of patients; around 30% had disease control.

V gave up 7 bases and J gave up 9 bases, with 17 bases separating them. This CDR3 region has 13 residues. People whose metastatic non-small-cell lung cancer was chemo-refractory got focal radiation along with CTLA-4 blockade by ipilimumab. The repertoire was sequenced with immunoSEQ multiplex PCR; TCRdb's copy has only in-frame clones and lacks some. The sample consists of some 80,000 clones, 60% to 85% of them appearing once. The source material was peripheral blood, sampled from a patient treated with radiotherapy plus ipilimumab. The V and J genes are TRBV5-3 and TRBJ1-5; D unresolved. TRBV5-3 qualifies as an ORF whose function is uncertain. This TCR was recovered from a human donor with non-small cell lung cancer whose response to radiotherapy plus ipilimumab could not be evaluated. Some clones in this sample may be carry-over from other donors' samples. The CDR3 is CARPPPKMRPQHF. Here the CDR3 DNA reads TGTGCCAGACCCCCCCCGAAAATGAGGCCCCAGCATTTT.